Listed here are 21 T cell receptor beta chains from one sample, sequenced in a study of OX40 agonist ivuxolimab in advanced cancers. The method was immunoSEQ multiplex PCR; TCRdb's version includes in-frame clones alone and lacks a portion of them. The table has some 29,000 clones, 85% to 90% seen once. The sample consisted of CD4+ or CD8+ T cells sorted from blood, taken in a trial of the OX40 agonist ivuxolimab. The receptors derive from an adult with an advanced solid tumor such as melanoma, head and neck, liver or kidney cancer.

The V gene is TRBV7-6, the J gene TRBJ2-1, with 11 bases that match TRBD2. Germline V gene data show CDR1 as SGHVS and CDR2 as FNYEAQ. The junction had 12 bases not matched to a gene; V was cut back by 1 base and J by 4 bases. This CDR3 is 19 amino acids long. This CDR3 is CASSLVRSGTSGLYNEQFF. CDR3 coding DNA: TGTGCCAGCAGCTTAGTTAGGAGTGGGACTAGCGGATTATACAATGAGCAGTTCTTC.

The CDR3 bases are TGTGCCAGCAGTGAAGGCTGGGGCTTTGACGAGCAGTACTTC. Translating it yields CASSEGWGFDEQYF. The chain employs TRBV25-1 and TRBJ2-7, with a possible D match to TRBD1 (5 bases). Germline-derived CDR1 and CDR2 are MGHDK and SYGVNS. V lost 2 bases to trimming and J lost 5 bases, with 13 bases between them. There are 14 residues in the CDR3.

The J gene is TRBJ2-7, the V gene TRBV25-1; D gene uncertain. The V end was cut by 3 bases, the J end by 4 bases, with 13 bases between. The CDR3 consists of 14 residues. Germline CDR1 is MGHDK and CDR2 is SYGVNS. CDR3 amino acids: CASSEARKSYEQYF. In DNA form, the CDR3 reads TGTGCCAGCAGTGAGGCAAGGAAATCGTACGAGCAGTACTTC.

The chain links TRBV10-1 to TRBJ2-2; the D is unclear. V lost 2 bases to trimming and J lost 4 bases, with 8 bases between them. The CDR3 runs 14 residues. Germline CDR1 reads WNHNN; CDR2 reads SYGVQD (reference sequence). CDR3 loop: CASSEQTATGELFF. The CDR3 DNA is TGCGCCAGCAGTGAGCAGACCGCCACCGGGGAGCTGTTTTTT.

The rearrangement uses TRBV7-6 and TRBJ2-7; D is perhaps TRBD2 (6 bases). Per germline, CDR1 SGHVS and CDR2 FNYEAQ. The V end lost 5 bases, the J end lost 2 bases, and 16 bases lay between the germline ends. The CDR3 consists of 15 residues. This chain's CDR3 is CASSQSRDSTYEQYF. In nucleotides, the CDR3 is TGTGCCAGCAGCCAATCCCGGGACTCTACCTACGAGCAGTACTTC.

The chain couples TRBV13 to TRBJ1-3; a possible D gene is TRBD1 (6 bases). The CDR3 is 15 residues long. Germline V gene sequence: CDR1 PRHDT, CDR2 FYEKMQ (reference sequence). The germline V and J ends were trimmed by 3 bases and 0 bases, with 9 bases remaining between them. The CDR3 protein is CASSFGQSSGNTIYF. The CDR3 DNA reads as TGTGCCAGCAGCTTCGGACAGTCCTCTGGAAACACCATATATTTT. Full variable domain (outside the CDR3, taken from reference TRBV13 and TRBJ1-3): AAGVIQSPRHLIKEKRETATLKCYPIPRHDTVYWYQQGPGQDPQFLISFYEKMQSDKGSIPDRFSAQQFSDYHSELNMSSLELGDSALYFCASSFGQSSGNTIYFGEGSWLTVV.

The chain joins TRBV7-8 to TRBJ2-4; D remains ambiguous. Looked up from germline, CDR1 is SGHVS and CDR2 is FQNEAQ. V lost 1 base and J lost 8, with 9 bases in between. CDR3 length: 13 residues. The chain's CDR3 is CASSLDVVHIQYF. For the CDR3, the DNA is TGTGCCAGCAGCTTAGATGTGGTGCACATTCAGTACTTC.

V usage is TRBV6-6 and J usage is TRBJ2-3; the D is unclear. CDR1 and CDR2 from the germline V gene are MNHNY and SVGAGI (reference sequence). The CDR3 runs 12 residues. The V end was cut by 2 bases, the J end by 2 bases, with 2 bases between. As DNA, the CDR3 is TGTGCCAGCAGTTACGCCACAGATACGCAGTATTTT. Translation: CASSYATDTQYF.

V gene TRBV5-4 combines with J gene TRBJ1-2; D possibly corresponds to TRBD1 (5 bases). The CDR3 length is 18 residues. From germline, CDR1 is SGHNT and CDR2 YYREEE (reference sequence). V gave up 4 bases and J gave up 4 bases, with 26 bases separating them. CDR3 sequence reads: CASSIPGPLGNNSYGYTF. Here the CDR3 DNA reads TGTGCCAGCAGCATTCCGGGACCGCTGGGAAACAATTCCTATGGCTACACCTTC.

This sequence joins TRBV14 and TRBJ1-1; a possible D gene is TRBD1 (6 bases). Germline CDR1 is SGHDN and CDR2 is FVKESK. V was trimmed by 4 bases and J by 1 base, leaving 13 bases between them. CDR3 size: 15 residues. The CDR3 sequence: CASSPESGANTEAFF. CDR3 coding DNA: TGTGCCAGCAGCCCGGAATCAGGGGCGAACACTGAAGCTTTCTTT.

The J gene is TRBJ2-3, the V gene TRBV7-9; D possibly corresponds to TRBD2 (6 bases). The V end was cut by 5 bases, the J end by 2 bases, with 17 bases between. Germline assignment: CDR1 SEHNR and CDR2 FQNEAQ (reference sequence). CDR3 length: 16 amino acids. CDR3 coding DNA: TGTGCCAGCAGCGTATTCCCGGGACTTATCACAGATACGCAGTATTTT. Amino acid sequence: CASSVFPGLITDTQYF.

The CDR3 DNA reads as TGTGCCAGCAGCGTAGTCGGGGGGGCAGATACGCAGTATTTT. This encodes CASSVVGGADTQYF. The rearrangement uses TRBV9 and TRBJ2-3; 8 bases line up with TRBD2. J was trimmed by 4 bases and V by 0 bases; bases with no gene match: 1. CDR1 SGDLS and CDR2 YYNGEE come from the germline V gene. The CDR3 runs to 14 residues. Combining the CDR3 with reference TRBV9 and TRBJ2-3 gives the whole variable domain DSGVTQTPKHLITATGQRVTLRCSPRSGDLSVYWYQQSLDQGLQFLIQYYNGEERAKGNILERFSAQQFPDLHSELNLSSLELGDSALYFCASSVVGGADTQYFGPGTRLTVL.

This clone was seen once. J is TRBJ2-2 and V is TRBV4-3, with a tentative D call TRBD2 (5 bases). This CDR3 region has 15 residues. V dropped 4 bases and J dropped 5 bases, with 14 bases sitting between them. The germline V gene encodes CDR1 LGHNA and CDR2 YSLEER. The CDR3 loop reads CASSLGRAETGELFF. CDR3 coding DNA: TGCGCCAGCAGCCTAGGGAGAGCTGAGACCGGGGAGCTGTTTTTT.

V usage is TRBV11-2 and J usage is TRBJ1-1; no clear D gene. Between the trimmed V and J ends, which lost 2 bases and 0 bases, there was a span of 7 bases. This CDR3 is built from 14 residues. Per the germline V gene, CDR1 is SGHAT and CDR2 is FQNNGV. Here the CDR3 reads CASSLSDLNTEAFF. CDR3 nucleotides: TGTGCCAGCAGCTTATCAGACTTGAACACTGAAGCTTTCTTT.

The chain has TRBV7-8 and TRBJ2-7; D unclear. Trimming shortened V by 1 base and J by 5 bases, and 6 bases separated the two germline ends. The CDR3 is 12 residues long. Germline V gene data show CDR1 as SGHVS and CDR2 as FQNEAQ. The CDR3 nucleotides are TGTGCCAGCAGCTTAGTGTCGGACGAGCAGTACTTC. This encodes CASSLVSDEQYF.

This sequence joins TRBV5-1 and TRBJ2-1; no definite D call. This CDR3 comprises 11 residues. Germline CDR1 SGHRS, CDR2 YFSETQ. Between the trimmed V and J ends, which lost 0 bases and 10 bases, there was a span of 5 bases. The CDR3 is CASSLGWEQFF. CDR3 bases: TGCGCCAGCAGCTTGGGTTGGGAGCAGTTCTTC.

This rearrangement joins TRBV28 to TRBJ1-1, with D possibly TRBD1 on 5 matching bases. Trimming stripped 10 bases from V and 0 bases from J, with 15 bases between. Germline V gene sequence: CDR1 MDHEN, CDR2 SYDVKM. This CDR3 region has 14 residues. The CDR3 protein is CATRPGTLNTEAFF. CDR3 nucleotide sequence: TGTGCCACCCGTCCCGGGACTCTGAACACTGAAGCTTTCTTT.

Comment on this clone: The sample carries other DNA sequences with the same CDR3. The chain links TRBV19 to TRBJ1-1; maybe TRBD1 (5 bases). CDR3 length equals 13 residues. V lost 3 bases to trimming and J lost 4 bases, with 9 bases between them. Germline V CDR1 and CDR2: LNHDA, SQIVND (reference sequence). The CDR3 DNA reads TGTGCCAGTAGTATCGGGGGGGGCACTGAAGCTTTCTTT. It specifies CASSIGGGTEAFF.

The table lists this clone with a few counts. Distinct nucleotide sequences in the sample also encode this CDR3. The chain links TRBV6-1 to TRBJ2-7, with 9 bases identical to TRBD1. The CDR3 consists of 15 residues. Per germline, CDR1 MNHNS and CDR2 SASEGT. V was pared by 4 bases and J by 0 bases, with 4 bases of the junction left unmatched. The CDR3 reads CASSVGQGISYEQYF. In nucleotides, the CDR3 is TGTGCCAGCAGTGTGGGACAGGGAATCTCCTACGAGCAGTACTTC.

V is TRBV5-6 and J is TRBJ2-5, with 8 bases matching TRBD2. Germline V CDR1 and CDR2: SGHDT, YYEEEE. J lost 5 bases, V lost 2 bases, and 8 bases had no gene match. CDR3 length: 15 amino acids. CDR3 DNA sequence: TGTGCCAGCAGCTTAAGGACTAGCCGGTTGGAGACCCAGTACTTC. Translating it yields CASSLRTSRLETQYF. The variable domain in full, with the rest retrieved from reference TRBV5-6 and TRBJ2-5, is DAGVTQSPTHLIKTRGQQVTLRCSPKSGHDTVSWYQQALGQGPQFIFQYYEEEERQRGNFPDRFSGHQFPNYSSELNVNALLLGDSALYLCASSLRTSRLETQYFGPGTRLLVL.

This chain joins TRBV11-3 and TRBJ2-3; no firm D call. The germline V gene has CDR1 SGHNT and CDR2 YENEEA. Trimming left V 4 bases short and J 3 bases short, with 11 bases between. The CDR3 contains 14 residues. In DNA, the CDR3 is TGTGCCAGCAGCTCCCGAAGTCATACAGATACGCAGTATTTT. Its translation is CASSSRSHTDTQYF.